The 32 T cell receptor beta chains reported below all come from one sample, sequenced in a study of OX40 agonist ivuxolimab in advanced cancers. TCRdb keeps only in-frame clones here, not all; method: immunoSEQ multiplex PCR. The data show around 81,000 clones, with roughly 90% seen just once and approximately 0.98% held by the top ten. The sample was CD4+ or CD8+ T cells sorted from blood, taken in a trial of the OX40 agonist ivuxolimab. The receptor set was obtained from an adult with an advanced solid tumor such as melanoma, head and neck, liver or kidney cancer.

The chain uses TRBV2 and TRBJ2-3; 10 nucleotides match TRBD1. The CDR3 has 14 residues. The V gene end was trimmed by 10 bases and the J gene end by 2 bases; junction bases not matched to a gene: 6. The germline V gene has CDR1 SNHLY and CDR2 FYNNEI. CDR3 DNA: TGTGCCAACCGGGACAGGGGCTCCACAGATACGCAGTATTTT. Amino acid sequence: CANRDRGSTDTQYF.

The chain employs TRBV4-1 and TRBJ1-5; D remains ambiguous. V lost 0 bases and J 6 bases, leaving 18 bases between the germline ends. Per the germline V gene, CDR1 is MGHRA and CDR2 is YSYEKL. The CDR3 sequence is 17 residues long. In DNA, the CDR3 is TGCGCCAGCAGCCAAGAAGAGTGGCCATGGAATAGTCAGCCCCAGCATTTT. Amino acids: CASSQEEWPWNSQPQHF.

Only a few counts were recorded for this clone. The CDR3 nucleotides are TGTGCCAGTAGTAATTTGGCGGGAATCAATCAGCCCCAGCATTTT. Translation gives CASSNLAGINQPQHF. The gene calls are TRBV19 and TRBJ1-5; D is unresolved. The germline V gene encodes CDR1 LNHDA and CDR2 SQIVND (reference sequence). This CDR3 is built from 15 residues. Trimming shortened V by 4 bases and J by 3 bases, and 13 bases separated the two germline ends.

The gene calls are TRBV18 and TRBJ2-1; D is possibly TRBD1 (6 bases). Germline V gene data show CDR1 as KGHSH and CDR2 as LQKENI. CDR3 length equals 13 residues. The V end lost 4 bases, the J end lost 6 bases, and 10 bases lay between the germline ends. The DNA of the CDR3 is TGTGCCAGCTCACTCGCAGGGGTCAATGAGCAGTTCTTC. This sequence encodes CASSLAGVNEQFF.

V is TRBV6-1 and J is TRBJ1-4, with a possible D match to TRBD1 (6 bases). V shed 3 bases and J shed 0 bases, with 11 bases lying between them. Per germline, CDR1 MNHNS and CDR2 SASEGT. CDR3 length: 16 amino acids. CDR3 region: CASSDRGGATNEKLFF. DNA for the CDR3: TGTGCCAGCAGTGACAGAGGGGGAGCAACTAATGAAAAACTGTTTTTT.

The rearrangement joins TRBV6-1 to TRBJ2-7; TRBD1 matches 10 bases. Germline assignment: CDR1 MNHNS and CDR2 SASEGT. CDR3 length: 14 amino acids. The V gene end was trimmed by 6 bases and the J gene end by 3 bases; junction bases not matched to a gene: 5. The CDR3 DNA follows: TGTGCCAGCAGGGGGACAGGGGATATCTACGAGCAGTACTTC. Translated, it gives CASRGTGDIYEQYF.

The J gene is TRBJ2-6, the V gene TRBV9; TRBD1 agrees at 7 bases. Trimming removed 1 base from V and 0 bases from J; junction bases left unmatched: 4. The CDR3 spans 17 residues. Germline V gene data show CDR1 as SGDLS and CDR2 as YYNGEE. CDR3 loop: CASSVTGVPSGANVLTF. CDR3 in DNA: TGTGCCAGCAGCGTAACAGGGGTACCCTCTGGGGCCAACGTCCTGACTTTC.

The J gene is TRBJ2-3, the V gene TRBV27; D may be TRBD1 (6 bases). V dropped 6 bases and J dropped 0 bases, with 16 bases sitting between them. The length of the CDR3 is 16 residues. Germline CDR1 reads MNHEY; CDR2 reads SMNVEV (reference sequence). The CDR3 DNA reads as TGTGCCAGCAGGCCATTGGGACACTTTAGCACAGATACGCAGTATTTT. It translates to CASRPLGHFSTDTQYF.

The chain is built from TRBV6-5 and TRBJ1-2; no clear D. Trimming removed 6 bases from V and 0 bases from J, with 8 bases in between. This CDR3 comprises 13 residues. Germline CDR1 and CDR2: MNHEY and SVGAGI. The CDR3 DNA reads TGTGCCAGCAGGGTAACTACTAACTATGGCTACACCTTC. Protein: CASRVTTNYGYTF.

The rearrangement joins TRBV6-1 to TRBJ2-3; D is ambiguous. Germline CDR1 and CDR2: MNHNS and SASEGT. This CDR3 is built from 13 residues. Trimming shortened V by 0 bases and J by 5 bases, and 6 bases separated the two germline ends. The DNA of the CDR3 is TGTGCCAGCAGTGAAGCGCCGGTAGATACGCAGTATTTT. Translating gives CASSEAPVDTQYF.

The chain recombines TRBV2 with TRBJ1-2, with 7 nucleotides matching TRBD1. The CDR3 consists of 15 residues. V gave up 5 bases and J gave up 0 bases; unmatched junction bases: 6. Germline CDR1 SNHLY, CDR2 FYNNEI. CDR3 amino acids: CASSRRTGTNYGYTF. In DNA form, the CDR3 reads TGTGCCAGCAGTCGCCGGACAGGAACTAACTATGGCTACACCTTC.

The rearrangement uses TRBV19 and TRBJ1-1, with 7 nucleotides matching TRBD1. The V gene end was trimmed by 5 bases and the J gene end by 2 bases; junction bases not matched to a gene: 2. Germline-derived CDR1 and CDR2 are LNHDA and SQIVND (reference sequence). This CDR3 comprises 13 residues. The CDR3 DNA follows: TGTGCCAGTAGTGGACAGGTCAACACTGAAGCTTTCTTT. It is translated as CASSGQVNTEAFF. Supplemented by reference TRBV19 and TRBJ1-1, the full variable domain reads DGGITQSPKYLFRKEGQNVTLSCEQNLNHDAMYWYRQDPGQGLRLIYYSQIVNDFQKGDIAEGYSVSREKKESFPLTVTSAQKNPTAFYLCASSGQVNTEAFFGQGTRLTVV.

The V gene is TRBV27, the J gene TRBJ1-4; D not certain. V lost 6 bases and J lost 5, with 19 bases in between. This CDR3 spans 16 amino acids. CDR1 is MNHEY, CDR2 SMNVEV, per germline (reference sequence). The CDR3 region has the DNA TGTGCCAGCAGCCCCCTAGGTGTGGGAAAAAATGAAAAACTGTTTTTT. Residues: CASSPLGVGKNEKLFF.

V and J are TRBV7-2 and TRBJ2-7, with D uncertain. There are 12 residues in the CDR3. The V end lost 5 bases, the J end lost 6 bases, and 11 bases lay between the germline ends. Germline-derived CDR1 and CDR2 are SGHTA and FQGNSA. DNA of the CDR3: TGTGCCAGCAGCGCCCGTCTAAGCGAGCAGTACTTC. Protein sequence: CASSARLSEQYF.

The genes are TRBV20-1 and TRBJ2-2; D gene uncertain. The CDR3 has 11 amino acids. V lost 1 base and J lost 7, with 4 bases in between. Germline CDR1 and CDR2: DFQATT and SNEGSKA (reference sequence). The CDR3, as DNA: TGCAGTGCTAGAGGGGACGGGGAGCTGTTTTTT. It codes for CSARGDGELFF.

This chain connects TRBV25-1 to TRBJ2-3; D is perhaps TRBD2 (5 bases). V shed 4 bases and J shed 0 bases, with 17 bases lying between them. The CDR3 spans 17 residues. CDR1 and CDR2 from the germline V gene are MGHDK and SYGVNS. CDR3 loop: CASSALGGPASTDTQYF. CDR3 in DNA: TGTGCCAGCAGTGCCTTAGGAGGACCCGCTAGCACAGATACGCAGTATTTT.

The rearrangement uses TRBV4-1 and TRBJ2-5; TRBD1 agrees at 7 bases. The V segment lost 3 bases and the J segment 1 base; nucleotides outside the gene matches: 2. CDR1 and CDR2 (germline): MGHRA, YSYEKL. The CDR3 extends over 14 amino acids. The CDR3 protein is CASSHQGVQETQYF. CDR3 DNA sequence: TGCGCCAGCAGCCATCAGGGGGTCCAAGAGACCCAGTACTTC.

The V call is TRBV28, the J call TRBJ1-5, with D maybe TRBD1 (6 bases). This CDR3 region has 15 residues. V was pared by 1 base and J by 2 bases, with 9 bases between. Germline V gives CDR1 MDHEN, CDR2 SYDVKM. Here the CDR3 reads CASSLSTGGNQPQHF. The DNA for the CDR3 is TGTGCCAGCAGTTTATCGACAGGAGGCAATCAGCCCCAGCATTTT. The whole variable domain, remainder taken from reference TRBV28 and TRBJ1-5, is DVKVTQSSRYLVKRTGEKVFLECVQDMDHENMFWYRQDPGLGLRLIYFSYDVKMKEKGDIPEGYSVSREKKERFSLILESASTNQTSMYLCASSLSTGGNQPQHFGDGTRLSIL.

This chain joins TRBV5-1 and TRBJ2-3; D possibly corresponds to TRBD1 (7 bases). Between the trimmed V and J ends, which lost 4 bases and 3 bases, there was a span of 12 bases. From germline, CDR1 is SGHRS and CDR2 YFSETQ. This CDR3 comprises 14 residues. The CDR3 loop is CASSLQGRTDTQYF. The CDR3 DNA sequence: TGCGCCAGCAGCCTACAGGGGAGGACAGATACGCAGTATTTT.

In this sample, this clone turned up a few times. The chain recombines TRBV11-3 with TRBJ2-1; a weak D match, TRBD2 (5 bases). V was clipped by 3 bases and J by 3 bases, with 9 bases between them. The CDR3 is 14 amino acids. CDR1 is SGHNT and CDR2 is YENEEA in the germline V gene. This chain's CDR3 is CASSLGRNYNEQFF. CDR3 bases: TGTGCCAGCAGCTTGGGGAGAAACTACAATGAGCAGTTCTTC.

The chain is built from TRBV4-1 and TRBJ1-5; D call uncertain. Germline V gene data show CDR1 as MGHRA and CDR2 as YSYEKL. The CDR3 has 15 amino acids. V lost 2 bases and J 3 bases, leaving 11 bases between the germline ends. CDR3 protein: CASSQSDRVNQPQHF. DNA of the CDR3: TGCGCCAGCAGCCAATCGGACCGAGTCAATCAGCCCCAGCATTTT.

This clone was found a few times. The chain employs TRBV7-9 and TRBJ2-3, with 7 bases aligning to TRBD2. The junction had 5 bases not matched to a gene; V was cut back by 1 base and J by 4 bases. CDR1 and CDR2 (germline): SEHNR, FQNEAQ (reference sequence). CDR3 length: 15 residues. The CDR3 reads CASSLVLREADTQYF. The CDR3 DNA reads TGTGCCAGCAGCTTAGTCCTACGGGAGGCAGATACGCAGTATTTT.

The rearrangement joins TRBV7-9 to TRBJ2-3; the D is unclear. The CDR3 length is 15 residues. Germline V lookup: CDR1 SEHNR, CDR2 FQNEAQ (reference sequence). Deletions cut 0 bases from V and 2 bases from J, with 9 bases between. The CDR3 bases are TGTGCCAGCAGCTTAGCGCCTTCCGCCACAGATACGCAGTATTTT. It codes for CASSLAPSATDTQYF.

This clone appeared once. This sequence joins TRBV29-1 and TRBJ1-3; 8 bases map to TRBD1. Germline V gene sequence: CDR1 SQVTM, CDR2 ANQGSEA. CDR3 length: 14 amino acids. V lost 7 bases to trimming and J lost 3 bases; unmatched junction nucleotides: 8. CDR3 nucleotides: TGCAGCGCCAACCAGGGGGCAGGTGGAAACACCATATATTTT. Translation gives CSANQGAGGNTIYF.

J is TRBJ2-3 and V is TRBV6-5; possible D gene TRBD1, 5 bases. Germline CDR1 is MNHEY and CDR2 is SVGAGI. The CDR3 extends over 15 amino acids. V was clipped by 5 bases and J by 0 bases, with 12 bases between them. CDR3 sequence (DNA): TGTGCCAGCAGTATTGACAGACCTAGCACAGATACGCAGTATTTT. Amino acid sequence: CASSIDRPSTDTQYF.

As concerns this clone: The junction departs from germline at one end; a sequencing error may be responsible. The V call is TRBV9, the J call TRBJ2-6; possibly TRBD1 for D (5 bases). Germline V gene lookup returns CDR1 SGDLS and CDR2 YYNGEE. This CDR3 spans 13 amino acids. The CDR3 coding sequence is TGCCCCGAAGGGGTTTCTGGGGCCAACGTCCTGACTTTC. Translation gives CPEGVSGANVLTF.

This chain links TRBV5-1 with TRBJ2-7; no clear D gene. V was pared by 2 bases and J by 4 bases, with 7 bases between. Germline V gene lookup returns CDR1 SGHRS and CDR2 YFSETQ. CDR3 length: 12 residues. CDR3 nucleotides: TGCGCCAGCAGCTTATCGGCTTACGAGCAGTACTTC. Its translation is CASSLSAYEQYF.

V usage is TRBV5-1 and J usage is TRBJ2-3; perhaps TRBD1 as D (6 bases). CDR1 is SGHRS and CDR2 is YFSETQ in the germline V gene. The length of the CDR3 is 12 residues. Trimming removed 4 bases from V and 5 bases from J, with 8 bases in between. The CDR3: CASSTDRDTQYF. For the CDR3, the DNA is TGCGCCAGCAGCACGGACAGAGATACGCAGTATTTT.

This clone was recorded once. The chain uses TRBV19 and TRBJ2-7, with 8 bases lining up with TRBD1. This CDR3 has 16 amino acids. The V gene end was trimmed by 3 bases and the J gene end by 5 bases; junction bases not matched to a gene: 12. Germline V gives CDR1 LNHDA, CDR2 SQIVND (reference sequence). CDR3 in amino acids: CASSISGGQKIHEQYF. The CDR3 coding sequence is TGTGCCAGTAGTATTTCAGGGGGCCAAAAGATCCACGAGCAGTACTTC.

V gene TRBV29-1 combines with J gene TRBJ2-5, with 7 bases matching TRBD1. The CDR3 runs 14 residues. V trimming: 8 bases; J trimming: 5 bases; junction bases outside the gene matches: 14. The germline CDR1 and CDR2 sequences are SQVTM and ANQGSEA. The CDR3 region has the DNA TGCAGCTCCATGATGGCAGGGGGTCTGGAGACCCAGTACTTC. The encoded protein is CSSMMAGGLETQYF.

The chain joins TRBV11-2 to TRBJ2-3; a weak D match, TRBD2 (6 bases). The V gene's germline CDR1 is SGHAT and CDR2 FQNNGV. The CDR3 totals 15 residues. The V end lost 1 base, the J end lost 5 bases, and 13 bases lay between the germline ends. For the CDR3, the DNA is TGTGCCAGCAGCTTAGTAGCGGAGGCGGTAGATACGCAGTATTTT. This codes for CASSLVAEAVDTQYF.

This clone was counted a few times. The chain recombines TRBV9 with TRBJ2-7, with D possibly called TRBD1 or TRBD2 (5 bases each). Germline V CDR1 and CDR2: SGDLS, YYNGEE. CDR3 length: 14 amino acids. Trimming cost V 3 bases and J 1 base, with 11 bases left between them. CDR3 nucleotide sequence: TGTGCCAGCAGCGCAGACAGCGGTTCCTACGAGCAGTACTTC. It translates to CASSADSGSYEQYF.